The T cell receptor beta chain under discussion was sequenced for a study of T cell clusters in autoimmune cytopenias. Overall study: A median of about 52,000 TRB reads per sample yielded a median approximately 2,500 distinct clonotypes. Study results and limitations: Comparing secondary cytopenia with chronic lymphocytic leukemia showed no cluster-lack signature, apparently masked by lymphoma repertoire.

In regard to this clonotype: Its antigen is not known.

Multiplex touch-down PCR amplified TRB using TRB-A and TRB-B pools in one tube. TCRdb re-called the multiplex PCR reads, yielding one record per CDR3 amino acid sequence without DNA. The table counts 12,000 or so distinct CDR3 sequences; about 3.1% lies in the top ten. TRB was amplified from around 250 ng of peripheral blood genomic DNA per sample. The CDR3 has 11 residues. The germline gives CDR1 MDHEN, CDR2 SYDVKM. In addition, the sample was reused for a study of T cell repertoires in aging, cancer and after chemotherapy.

The gene calls are TRBV28 and TRBJ1-2. Sequencing was done on a sample of peripheral blood. The TCR was taken from a human donor in good health. This chain's CDR3 is CASDRGRGYTF.